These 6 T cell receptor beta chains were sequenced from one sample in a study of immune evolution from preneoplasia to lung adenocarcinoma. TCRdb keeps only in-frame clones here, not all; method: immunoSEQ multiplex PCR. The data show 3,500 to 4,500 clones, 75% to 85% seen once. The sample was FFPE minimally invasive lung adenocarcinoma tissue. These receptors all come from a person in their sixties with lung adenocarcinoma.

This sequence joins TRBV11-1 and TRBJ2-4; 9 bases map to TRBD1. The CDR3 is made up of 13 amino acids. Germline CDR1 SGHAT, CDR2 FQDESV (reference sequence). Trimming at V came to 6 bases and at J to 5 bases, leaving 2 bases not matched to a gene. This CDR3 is CASRWTGENIQYF. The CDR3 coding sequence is TGTGCCAGCAGATGGACAGGGGAAAACATTCAGTACTTC.

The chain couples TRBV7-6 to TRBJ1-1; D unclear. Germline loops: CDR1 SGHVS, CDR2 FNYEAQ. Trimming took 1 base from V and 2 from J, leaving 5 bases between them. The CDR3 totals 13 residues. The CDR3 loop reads CASSLDRNTEAFF. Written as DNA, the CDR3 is TGTGCCAGCAGCTTAGACAGAAACACTGAAGCTTTCTTT.

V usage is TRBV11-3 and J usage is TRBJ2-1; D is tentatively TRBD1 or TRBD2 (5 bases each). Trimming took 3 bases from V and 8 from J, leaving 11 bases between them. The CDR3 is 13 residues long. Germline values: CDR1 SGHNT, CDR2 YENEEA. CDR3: CASSLVEGYEQFF. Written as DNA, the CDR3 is TGTGCCAGCAGCTTGGTCGAGGGGTATGAGCAGTTCTTC.

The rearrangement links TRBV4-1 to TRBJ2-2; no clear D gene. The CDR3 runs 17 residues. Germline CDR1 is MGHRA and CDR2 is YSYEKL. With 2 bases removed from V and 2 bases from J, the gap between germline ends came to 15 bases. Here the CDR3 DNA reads TGCGCCAGCAGCCAATACCCCCAAGGAATAAACACCGGGGAGCTGTTTTTT. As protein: CASSQYPQGINTGELFF.

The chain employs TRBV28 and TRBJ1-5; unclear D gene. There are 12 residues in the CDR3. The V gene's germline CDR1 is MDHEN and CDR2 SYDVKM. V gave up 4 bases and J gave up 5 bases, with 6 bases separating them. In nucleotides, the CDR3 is TGTGCCAGCAGTTCGGAGCATCAGCCCCAGCATTTT. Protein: CASSSEHQPQHF.

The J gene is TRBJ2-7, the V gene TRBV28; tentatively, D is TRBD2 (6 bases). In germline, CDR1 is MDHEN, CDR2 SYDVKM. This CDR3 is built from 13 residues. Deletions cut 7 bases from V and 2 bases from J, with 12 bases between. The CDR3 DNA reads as TGTGCCAGCACTCGATGGGGGGCCTACGAGCAGTACTTC. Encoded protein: CASTRWGAYEQYF.